What follows are 18 T cell receptor beta chains derived from one specimen sequenced in a study of immune heterogeneity within non-small cell lung tumors. Multiplex PCR (32 V and 13 J primers) was used to amplify the TCR beta CDR3. One entry per CDR3 protein, called by TCRdb with MiXCR from the multiplex PCR reads. The sample includes more than 3,500 distinct CDR3 sequences, approximately 25% seen only once; the top ten take around 9.5%. Bulk tumor genomic DNA was the template, and each sample received about 590 ng. The authors collected several far-apart biopsies from each primary tumor during surgery. Each patient presented with untreated, newly diagnosed non-small cell lung cancer and received curative surgery. The source material was lung tumor tissue. The receptors shown here come from a man aged 50 to 60 with non-small cell lung cancer.

This chain links TRBV7-9 with TRBJ2-7; D may be TRBD2 (8 bases). CDR1 and CDR2 (germline): SEHNR, FQNEAQ (reference sequence). V lost 6 bases and J lost 4, with 25 bases in between. The CDR3 is 17 amino acids. The CDR3 DNA reads as TGTGCCAGCAGAGGCGGAGGGACTAGAGGGGGCTCATACGAGCAGTACTTC. This codes for CASRGGGTRGGSYEQYF.

This chain connects TRBV20-1 to TRBJ2-1; D is ambiguous. From germline, CDR1 is DFQATT and CDR2 SNEGSKA (reference sequence). CDR3 length: 12 residues. The CDR3 here is CIAAPLQNEQFF. The CDR3 bases are TGCATTGCCGCGCCACTACAGAATGAGCAGTTCTTC.

This clonotype is classed as medium-sized. This chain joins TRBV5-1 and TRBJ2-2; D gene unclear. This CDR3 comprises 12 residues. Germline V gene lookup returns CDR1 SGHRS and CDR2 YFSETQ. Trimming removed 1 base from V and 2 bases from J, with 0 bases in between. For the CDR3, the DNA is TGCGCCAGCAGCTTGAACACCGGGGAGCTGTTTTTT. Amino acids: CASSLNTGELFF. Together with reference TRBV5-1 and TRBJ2-2, the CDR3 gives the full variable domain: KAGVTQTPRYLIKTRGQQVTLSCSPISGHRSVSWYQQTPGQGLQFLFEYFSETQRNKGNFPGRFSGRQFSNSRSEMNVSTLELGDSALYLCASSLNTGELFFGEGSRLTVL.

Concerning this clonotype itself: Since the CDR3 does not end with the conserved phenylalanine or tryptophan, this likely comes from a read error. CDR3: CASSLQGRGLFGEKLFS. CDR3 DNA: TGTGCCAGCAGCCTACAGGGACGGGGGCTTTTTGGTGAAAAACTGTTTTCT. The chain carries TRBV28 and TRBJ1-4; D is possibly TRBD1 (6 bases). Germline loops: CDR1 MDHEN, CDR2 SYDVKM. V was shortened by 6 bases and J by 7 bases, with 24 bases between the two germline ends. The CDR3 loop spans 17 amino acids.

This clonotype was detected many times. J is TRBJ1-2 and V is TRBV25-1; the D gene is possibly TRBD1 (6 bases). The CDR3 covers 13 residues. The germline gives CDR1 MGHDK, CDR2 SYGVNS. Trimming shortened V by 4 bases and J by 8 bases, and 14 bases separated the two germline ends. CDR3 sequence: CASSATGGRGYTF. The CDR3 coding sequence is TGTGCCAGCAGTGCGACAGGAGGTCGGGGCTACACCTTC.

By share, this clonotype counts as medium-sized (0.01 to 0.1%). The chain joins TRBV6-1 to TRBJ1-5; D gene unclear. Trimming removed 1 base from V and 3 bases from J, with 10 bases in between. The V gene's germline CDR1 is MNHNS and CDR2 SASEGT. The CDR3 length is 15 residues. CDR3 residues: CASSEVGLANQPQHF. CDR3 in DNA: TGTGCCAGCAGTGAAGTCGGCCTCGCCAATCAGCCCCAGCATTTT.

With regard to this clonotype: One junction end disagrees with the germline gene, perhaps due to a read error. The V and J genes are TRBV12-3 or TRBV12-4 and TRBJ1-1; no firm D call. This CDR3 contains 14 residues. As DNA, the CDR3 is TGTGCAATCAGTTTTGGGGAGGCGAACACTGAAGCTTTATTT. Translation gives CAISFGEANTEALF.

The V gene is TRBV7-9, the J gene TRBJ2-5; D uncertain. V shed 1 base and J shed 5 bases, with 8 bases lying between them. CDR1 and CDR2 from the germline V gene are SEHNR and FQNEAQ (reference sequence). The CDR3 is made up of 13 amino acids. In DNA, the CDR3 is TGTGCCAGCAGCTTAGGGCTGGAGGAGACCCAGTACTTC. It encodes CASSLGLEETQYF.

This clonotype ranks as medium-sized. The rearrangement uses TRBV27 and TRBJ2-7, with D possibly TRBD2 on 6 matching bases. V lost 6 bases to trimming and J lost 3 bases, with 21 bases between them. CDR3 length: 16 residues. Germline V CDR1 and CDR2: MNHEY, SMNVEV (reference sequence). CDR3 sequence reads: CASSSSFAGLNYEQYF. Here the CDR3 DNA reads TGTGCCAGCAGCTCATCTTTCGCGGGACTTAACTACGAGCAGTACTTC.

This clonotype is classed as medium-sized. At one boundary the junction diverges from the germline segment, which might be a read error. This chain links TRBV19 with TRBJ1-2; D call uncertain. CDR1 is LNHDA and CDR2 is SQIVND in the germline V gene (reference sequence). There are 16 residues in the CDR3. The CDR3 DNA sequence: TGTGCCAGTACCCCATGGTCGGACGGGTCTAACTATAGCTACACCTTC. Amino acids: CASTPWSDGSNYSYTF.

The chain links TRBV11-2 to TRBJ2-7; D may be TRBD1 or TRBD2 (5 bases each). CDR1 is SGHAT, CDR2 FQNNGV, per germline. The V end was cut by 10 bases, the J end by 1 base, with 20 bases between. This CDR3 region has 15 residues. CDR3 bases: TGTGCCATCATCTCGCCGGGACGGTCGTCCTACGAGCAGTACTTC. It codes for CAIISPGRSSYEQYF.

Judged by abundance, this clonotype is medium-sized. The V gene is TRBV12-3 or TRBV12-4, the J gene TRBJ1-1, with unresolved D. V lost 6 bases and J 0 bases, leaving 11 bases between the germline ends. The CDR3 consists of 14 residues. Written as DNA, the CDR3 is TGTGCCAGCAGCACCAATCGCCTGAACACTGAAGCTTTCTTT. This encodes CASSTNRLNTEAFF.

By proportion, this clonotype is medium-sized (0.01 to 0.1%). The gene calls are TRBV28 and TRBJ2-1; 7 bases are shared with TRBD1. The CDR3 has 21 residues. CDR1 MDHEN and CDR2 SYDVKM come from the germline V gene. V lost 6 bases to trimming and J lost 6 bases; unmatched junction nucleotides: 29. CDR3 bases: TGTGCCAGCAGCCACGAGTCCGGGACAGCGCAGGTCTGGGGGAAAATCAATGAGCAGTTCTTC. Translation: CASSHESGTAQVWGKINEQFF.

Within the sample, this clonotype is medium-sized. The V gene is TRBV24-1, the J gene TRBJ2-3; D is possibly TRBD2 (7 bases). CDR1 is KGHDR, CDR2 SFDVKD, per germline. The CDR3 is made up of 15 amino acids. V lost 9 bases and J lost 6, with 21 bases in between. The CDR3 region is CATGGEQGQLDTQYF. For the CDR3, the DNA is TGTGCCACCGGGGGGGAACAAGGACAGTTGGATACGCAGTATTTT.

This clonotype has just one count. The V and J genes are TRBV6-1 and TRBJ1-1, with 7 nucleotides matching TRBD1. This CDR3 is built from 13 residues. Looked up from germline, CDR1 is MNHNS and CDR2 is SASEGT. The V and J ends lost 3 bases and 5 bases, in that order; junction bases with no gene match: 3. In DNA, the CDR3 is TGTGCCAGCAGTGACGGACAGGAAACTGAAGCTTTCTTT. Amino acids: CASSDGQETEAFF.

Concerning this clonotype: This could be a read error, since a much larger clone is one nucleotide away. V gene TRBV20-1 combines with J gene TRBJ2-7, with D perhaps TRBD1 (7 bases). This CDR3 spans 15 amino acids. V shed 0 bases and J shed 6 bases, with 18 bases lying between them. Germline values: CDR1 DFQATT, CDR2 SNEGSKA (reference sequence). The CDR3 sequence: CSARERDSPACEQYF. CDR3 nucleotide sequence: TGCAGTGCTAGAGAGCGGGACAGTCCCGCCTGCGAGCAGTACTTC.

By share of the sample, this clonotype is medium-sized (0.01 to 0.1%). DNA of the CDR3: TGCGCCAGCAGCTTCCTCCAGGGGGCATGGGACGAGCAGTACTTC. This translates into CASSFLQGAWDEQYF. The chain recombines TRBV5-1 with TRBJ2-7, with TRBD1 matching 8 bases. The length of the CDR3 is 15 residues. J lost 5 bases, V lost 2 bases, and 9 bases had no gene match. The germline gives CDR1 SGHRS, CDR2 YFSETQ.

This clonotype is judged medium-sized (0.01 to 0.1%). The chain joins TRBV28 to TRBJ1-6; 8 nucleotides agree with TRBD1. CDR1 and CDR2 (germline): MDHEN, SYDVKM. The CDR3 loop spans 16 amino acids. J lost 3 bases, V lost 7 bases, and 8 bases had no gene match. CDR3 region: CASTTTGGGYNSPLHF. DNA of the CDR3: TGTGCCAGCACCACCACAGGGGGGGGCTATAATTCACCCCTCCACTTT.